The rows below give T cell receptor beta chains drawn from one sample of a study of blood T cell repertoires in COVID-19. The method was immunoSEQ multiplex PCR; TCRdb's version includes in-frame clones alone and lacks a portion of them. The sample lists 53,000 or so clones, approximately 82% occurring once. The sequenced material came from peripheral blood. The receptors originated from a human donor in a cohort sampled during active COVID-19. Both conserved end residues are part of each CDR3. The D gene is left open where the match is weak. A clone size is listed for some rows: how often the clone was seen (once, few, many), or a class if it is expanded.

cdr3_aa: CASSLQQGVVNTEAFF; cdr3_nt: TGTGCCAGCAGTTTACAACAGGGAGTCGTGAACACTGAAGCTTTCTTT; d_call: -; clone_size: -; v_call: TRBV28; j_call: TRBJ1-1
cdr3_aa: CAWAASGFYEQYF; cdr3_nt: TGTGCATGGGCGGCTAGCGGGTTCTACGAGCAGTACTTC; d_call: TRBD2; clone_size: -; v_call: TRBV19; j_call: TRBJ2-7
cdr3_aa: CASSQGRGSSPLHF; cdr3_nt: TGTGCCAGCAGCCAGGGCCGTGGGAGTTCACCCCTCCACTTT; d_call: -; clone_size: -; v_call: TRBV14; j_call: TRBJ1-6
cdr3_aa: CASSQGTGMSTDTQYF; cdr3_nt: TGTGCCAGCAGCCAAGGGACAGGGATGAGCACAGATACGCAGTATTTT; d_call: TRBD1; clone_size: -; v_call: TRBV3-1/TRBV3-2; j_call: TRBJ2-3
cdr3_aa: CASSLAASGGHKNIQYF; cdr3_nt: TGTGCCAGCAGCTTAGCGGCTAGCGGGGGACACAAAAACATTCAGTACTTC; d_call: TRBD2; clone_size: -; v_call: TRBV7-9; j_call: TRBJ2-4
cdr3_aa: CAISEGAYGYTF; cdr3_nt: TGTGCCATCAGTGAGGGGGCCTATGGCTACACCTTC; d_call: -; clone_size: -; v_call: TRBV10-3; j_call: TRBJ1-2
cdr3_aa: CSVEVIAGGKADTQYF; cdr3_nt: TGCAGCGTTGAAGTAATAGCGGGGGGGAAAGCAGATACGCAGTATTTT; d_call: TRBD2; clone_size: -; v_call: TRBV29-1; j_call: TRBJ2-3
cdr3_aa: CASSTDRGDGYTF; cdr3_nt: TGTGCCAGCTCGACGGACAGGGGCGATGGCTACACCTTC; d_call: TRBD1; clone_size: -; v_call: TRBV18; j_call: TRBJ1-2
cdr3_aa: CASSPRRGEQYF; cdr3_nt: TGTGCCAGCAGCCCACGGAGAGGCGAGCAGTACTTC; d_call: -; clone_size: -; v_call: TRBV2; j_call: TRBJ2-7
cdr3_aa: CASHLFGNQPQHF; cdr3_nt: TGTGCCAGCCACCTATTTGGCAATCAGCCCCAGCATTTT; d_call: -; clone_size: -; v_call: TRBV28; j_call: TRBJ1-5
cdr3_aa: CASSWTSGLNEQFF; cdr3_nt: TGCGCCAGCAGCTGGACTAGCGGCCTAAATGAGCAGTTCTTC; d_call: TRBD2; clone_size: -; v_call: TRBV5-1; j_call: TRBJ2-1
cdr3_aa: CASSFGTGKETQYF; cdr3_nt: TGCGCCAGCAGCTTCGGGACAGGGAAAGAGACCCAGTACTTC; d_call: TRBD1; clone_size: -; v_call: TRBV5-1; j_call: TRBJ2-5
cdr3_aa: CASSLDLAGWTEAFF; cdr3_nt: TGTGCCAGCAGCTTGGATTTGGCAGGGTGGACTGAAGCTTTCTTT; d_call: -; clone_size: -; v_call: TRBV5-4; j_call: TRBJ1-1
cdr3_aa: CATSIGLAGRDTQYF; cdr3_nt: TGTGCCACCTCAATCGGCCTAGCGGGGAGGGATACGCAGTATTTT; d_call: TRBD2; clone_size: -; v_call: TRBV6-4; j_call: TRBJ2-3
cdr3_aa: CASSVVLAGVNEQFF; cdr3_nt: TGTGCCAGCAGCGTAGTCCTAGCGGGAGTTAATGAGCAGTTCTTC; d_call: TRBD2; clone_size: -; v_call: TRBV9; j_call: TRBJ2-1
cdr3_aa: CASSYPGGGRGTEAFF; cdr3_nt: TGTGCCAGCAGTTACCCTGGAGGGGGCAGGGGCACTGAAGCTTTCTTT; d_call: TRBD1; clone_size: -; v_call: TRBV6-5; j_call: TRBJ1-1
cdr3_aa: CASSHLTGGNEQFF; cdr3_nt: TGTGCCAGCAGCCACCTGACAGGGGGCAATGAGCAGTTCTTC; d_call: TRBD1; clone_size: -; v_call: TRBV4-2; j_call: TRBJ2-1
cdr3_aa: CASSPAILKGGADTQYF; cdr3_nt: TGTGCCAGCAGCCCGGCGATACTTAAGGGAGGTGCAGATACGCAGTATTTT; d_call: -; clone_size: -; v_call: TRBV7-8; j_call: TRBJ2-3
cdr3_aa: CASSVQRFSGNTIYF; cdr3_nt: TGTGCCAGCAGCGTACAGAGATTCTCTGGAAACACCATATATTTT; d_call: -; clone_size: -; v_call: TRBV11-2; j_call: TRBJ1-3
cdr3_aa: CASSYSGTESGNTIYF; cdr3_nt: TGTGCCAGCAGTTACTCCGGGACAGAGTCTGGAAACACCATATATTTT; d_call: TRBD1; clone_size: -; v_call: TRBV6-5; j_call: TRBJ1-3
cdr3_aa: CASSLTVIGQGYGYTF; cdr3_nt: TGTGCCAGCAGCCTTACCGTCATTGGACAGGGGTATGGCTACACCTTC; d_call: TRBD1; clone_size: -; v_call: TRBV7-8; j_call: TRBJ1-2
cdr3_aa: CASRTGGATNEKLFF; cdr3_nt: TGCGCCAGCAGGACCGGCGGGGCAACTAATGAAAAACTGTTTTTT; d_call: -; clone_size: -; v_call: TRBV5-1; j_call: TRBJ1-4
cdr3_aa: CASSSDRNEQFF; cdr3_nt: TGTGCCAGCTCCAGTGATCGCAATGAGCAGTTCTTC; d_call: -; clone_size: few; v_call: TRBV6-4; j_call: TRBJ2-1